The next 30 T cell receptor beta chains were all read from a single sample in a study of regulatory T cells in long-lasting Graves disease. Combining iRepertoire HTBI primers with Arm-PCR of CDR3 regions, the authors built TCR beta libraries. TCRdb ran MiXCR on the multiplex PCR reads and lists one entry per CDR3 protein. Found here are about 380,000 distinct CDR3 sequences, 15% to 17% of them singletons; the top ten hold 22%. Time point defined: newly diagnosed GD, antithyroid drugs for less than 3 months. From PBMCs, RNA was extracted and then used to make the TCR library. The specimen comprised peripheral blood mononuclear cells (PBMCs), sampled at new diagnosis, from a patient treated with antithyroid drugs. The receptor source for this set is a female donor with Graves disease.

This clonotype was seen many times. V is TRBV20-1 and J is TRBJ2-7; no reliable D call. The CDR3 is 12 residues long. Germline assignment: CDR1 DFQATT and CDR2 SNEGSKA (reference sequence). V gave up 3 bases and J gave up 7 bases, with 13 bases separating them. In DNA form, the CDR3 reads TGCAGTGCTAGGTTGCCCCCTCGTGAGCAGTACTTC. Translated, it gives CSARLPPREQYF.

Many counts were recorded for this clonotype. This rearrangement joins TRBV27 to TRBJ2-7, with 7 positions matching TRBD1. The germline V gene has CDR1 MNHEY and CDR2 SMNVEV (reference sequence). The CDR3 runs 16 residues. Unmatched junction bases numbered 10, after V lost 5 bases and J lost 0 bases. In DNA form, the CDR3 reads TGTGCCAGCAGTAGACTCGGGACAGCTATCTCCTACGAGCAGTACTTC. Amino acid sequence: CASSRLGTAISYEQYF.

The genes are TRBV6-4 and TRBJ1-5, with 11 nucleotides matching TRBD1. CDR3 length: 15 residues. Germline values: CDR1 MRHNA, CDR2 SNTAGT. J was trimmed by 7 bases and V by 5 bases; bases with no gene match: 7. This CDR3 reads CASSTDRGRRQPQHF. CDR3 nucleotide sequence: TGTGCCAGCAGTACGGACAGGGGGCGCAGACAGCCCCAGCATTTT.

This clonotype is termed medium-sized (0.01 to 0.1%). V and J are TRBV6-1 and TRBJ2-7; 7 bases agree with TRBD1. CDR1 MNHNS and CDR2 SASEGT come from the germline V gene. The CDR3 runs 14 residues. Germline trimming cut 7 bases from V and 3 bases from J; bases unmatched to any gene: 9. CDR3 in amino acids: CASKRGQEGYEQYF. The CDR3 DNA reads TGTGCCAGCAAACGCGGACAGGAAGGCTACGAGCAGTACTTC.

The chain joins TRBV13 to TRBJ2-7; unclear D gene. The CDR3 consists of 14 residues. Germline V gene lookup returns CDR1 PRHDT and CDR2 FYEKMQ (reference sequence). V was shortened by 5 bases and J by 1 base, with 12 bases between the two germline ends. The DNA for the CDR3 is TGTGCCAGCAGCCGAACCCCAGAGTCCTACGAGCAGTACTTC. Its translation is CASSRTPESYEQYF.

The DNA of the CDR3 is TGTGCCAGCAGCGGGGGGACCCCCTACAATGAGCAGTTCTTC. As protein: CASSGGTPYNEQFF. V and J are TRBV5-6 and TRBJ2-1, with D tentatively TRBD2 (6 bases). Deletions cut 4 bases from V and 2 bases from J, with 10 bases between. The CDR3 has 14 residues. Germline CDR1 is SGHDT and CDR2 is YYEEEE. The full variable domain, in which reference TRBV5-6 and TRBJ2-1 provide the parts outside the CDR3, is DAGVTQSPTHLIKTRGQQVTLRCSPKSGHDTVSWYQQALGQGPQFIFQYYEEEERQRGNFPDRFSGHQFPNYSSELNVNALLLGDSALYLCASSGGTPYNEQFFGPGTRLTVL.

This clonotype was seen ten or more times. The chain joins TRBV2 to TRBJ2-3, with D possibly TRBD1 on 7 matching bases. The V and J ends lost 6 bases and 3 bases respectively, with 19 bases between them. This CDR3 region has 16 residues. CDR1 is SNHLY and CDR2 is FYNNEI in the germline V gene. The CDR3 protein is CASRKPRQGGTDTQYF. The CDR3 DNA sequence: TGTGCCAGCAGGAAACCACGACAGGGAGGAACAGATACGCAGTATTTT.

The chain links TRBV4-1 to TRBJ2-3; 7 bases line up with TRBD1. In germline, CDR1 is MGHRA, CDR2 YSYEKL. This CDR3 has 13 residues. Unmatched junction bases numbered 12, after V lost 4 bases and J lost 14 bases. The DNA for the CDR3 is TGCGCCAGCAGCCGGGGGCTCCGGGACAGTCGGTATTTT. Its translation is CASSRGLRDSRYF.

In its sample, this clonotype was seen many times. This chain joins TRBV2 and TRBJ2-3; 8 bases line up with TRBD1. In germline, CDR1 is SNHLY, CDR2 FYNNEI. With V trimmed by 5 bases and J by 5 bases, 9 bases remained unmatched. The CDR3 has 15 amino acids. CDR3 DNA: TGTGCCAGCAGTATCAGGGGGCCCAGGCAAGATACGCAGTATTTT. Amino acids: CASSIRGPRQDTQYF.

This clonotype was counted at least ten times. The chain has TRBV24-1 and TRBJ2-5; TRBD2 agrees at 10 bases. Germline V lookup: CDR1 KGHDR, CDR2 SFDVKD. V lost 5 bases, J lost 5 bases, and 13 bases stayed unmatched. The CDR3 runs 17 residues. The CDR3 nucleotides are TGTGCCACCAGTGCCCTTAATATCTCAGCGGGAGGGGAGACCCAGTACTTC. This sequence encodes CATSALNISAGGETQYF.

In its sample, this clonotype was seen many times. This chain joins TRBV9 and TRBJ2-7; a weak D match, TRBD2 (5 bases). Trimming stripped 4 bases from V and 1 base from J, with 12 bases between. The CDR3 contains 14 residues. Germline V lookup: CDR1 SGDLS, CDR2 YYNGEE. The CDR3 DNA reads TGTGCCAGCAGCCCAGGAGGCGATTCCTACGAGCAGTACTTC. It codes for CASSPGGDSYEQYF.

In this sample, this clonotype turned up many times. CDR3 sequence: CASSFLVIAYEQYF. The DNA of the CDR3 is TGTGCCAGCAGCTTTTTGGTCATAGCCTACGAGCAGTACTTC. The rearrangement links TRBV7-2 to TRBJ2-7; D unclear. Germline lookup yields CDR1 SGHTA and CDR2 FQGNSA. The V end was cut by 3 bases, the J end by 2 bases, with 11 bases between. The CDR3 length is 14 residues.

Many counts were recorded for this clonotype. The CDR3 spells CASSVEVTAYNEQFF. The CDR3 DNA sequence: TGTGCCAGCAGCGTAGAGGTCACAGCATACAATGAGCAGTTCTTC. V is TRBV9 and J is TRBJ2-1; no reliable D call. Germline assignment: CDR1 SGDLS and CDR2 YYNGEE. Trimming cost V 0 bases and J 4 bases, with 11 bases left between them. The CDR3 sequence is 15 residues long.

This clonotype showed up many times. The chain is built from TRBV5-1 and TRBJ2-2; the D gene is possibly TRBD2 (6 bases). Trimming took 2 bases from V and 1 from J, leaving 9 bases between them. Germline V gene lookup returns CDR1 SGHRS and CDR2 YFSETQ. The CDR3 spans 15 residues. The CDR3 bases are TGCGCCAGCAGCTTCAGGGACTTGAACACCGGGGAGCTGTTTTTT. This translates into CASSFRDLNTGELFF.

This chain connects TRBV11-2 to TRBJ2-4, with 12 positions matching TRBD2. The CDR3 covers 17 residues. The V segment lost 5 bases and the J segment 6 bases; nucleotides outside the gene matches: 11. Germline CDR1 reads SGHAT; CDR2 reads FQNNGV. The CDR3: CASSDNRLTSGRNIQYF. CDR3 DNA: TGTGCCAGCAGCGACAATCGACTGACTAGCGGGAGAAACATTCAGTACTTC.

This clonotype has just a few counts. V and J are TRBV19 and TRBJ1-5; unclear D gene. The CDR3 length is 10 residues. The germline V and J ends were trimmed by 7 bases and 4 bases, with 2 bases remaining between them. Germline loops: CDR1 LNHDA, CDR2 SQIVND (reference sequence). The CDR3 DNA is TGTGCCAGTAATAATCAGCCCCAGCATTTT. It yields the protein CASNNQPQHF.

This clonotype was counted a few times. The chain recombines TRBV15 with TRBJ1-4; 7 bases agree with TRBD1. This CDR3 region has 18 residues. Germline CDR1 and CDR2: LNHNV and YYDKDF (reference sequence). Trimming took 4 bases from V and 3 from J; bases not matched to a gene: 14. The CDR3 region is CATSNQGDGFSANEKLFF. For the CDR3, the DNA is TGTGCCACCAGCAACCAGGGGGACGGTTTTTCAGCTAATGAAAAACTGTTTTTT.

This clonotype was observed many times. This chain's CDR3 is CSAIRGNNEQFF. CDR3 DNA: TGCAGTGCTATCAGGGGGAACAATGAGCAGTTCTTC. This rearrangement joins TRBV20-1 to TRBJ2-1, with TRBD1 matching over 7 bases. The CDR3 spans 12 residues. The trim removed 4 bases at V and 5 bases at J, leaving 2 bases unmatched. Germline-derived CDR1 and CDR2 are DFQATT and SNEGSKA (reference sequence).

The chain is built from TRBV4-2 and TRBJ2-7; D may match TRBD1 or TRBD2 (5 bases each). CDR3 size: 14 residues. Germline V CDR1 and CDR2: LGHNA, YNFKEQ. The V end was cut by 1 base, the J end by 2 bases, with 9 bases between. The CDR3 DNA sequence: TGTGCCAGCAGCCAAGGGGACGGTACCTACGAGCAGTACTTC. It codes for CASSQGDGTYEQYF.

This clonotype was counted at least ten times. The rearrangement joins TRBV3-1 to TRBJ1-1, with no clear D. Germline loops: CDR1 LGHDT, CDR2 YNNKEL (reference sequence). The CDR3 is made up of 14 amino acids. With 1 base removed from V and 4 bases from J, the gap between germline ends came to 10 bases. The CDR3, as DNA: TGTGCCAGCAGCCAAGTAGGGCTGGGCACTGAAGCTTTCTTT. It specifies CASSQVGLGTEAFF.

This clonotype occurred many times. The chain combines TRBV29-1 with TRBJ2-3; 9 positions match TRBD1. Germline-derived CDR1 and CDR2 are SQVTM and ANQGSEA. V lost 6 bases, J lost 0 bases, and 7 bases stayed unmatched. This CDR3 is 15 amino acids long. DNA of the CDR3: TGCAGCGTAGCCGGGACAGGGTCTAGCACAGATACGCAGTATTTT. It codes for CSVAGTGSSTDTQYF.

This clonotype was detected many times. This chain joins TRBV4-1 and TRBJ1-6, with 7 positions matching TRBD1. Looked up from germline, CDR1 is MGHRA and CDR2 is YSYEKL. V lost 2 bases, J lost 4 bases, and 5 bases stayed unmatched. CDR3 length: 16 residues. For the CDR3, the DNA is TGCGCCAGCAGCCAAACGACAGGGCGATATAATTCACCCCTCCACTTT. This gives the protein CASSQTTGRYNSPLHF.

V usage is TRBV12-3 or TRBV12-4 and J usage is TRBJ2-2; 8 bases agree with TRBD1. Losses at the gene ends were 10 bases for V and 4 bases for J; bases not matched to a gene: 5. This CDR3 has 13 residues. The CDR3 DNA reads as TGTGCCACGACAGGGGTCGTCACCGGGGAGCTGTTTTTT. This encodes CATTGVVTGELFF.

This clonotype was seen a few times. This chain joins TRBV12-3 or TRBV12-4 and TRBJ2-1; 9 bases are a match to TRBD2. V was clipped by 6 bases and J by 0 bases; unmatched bases: 6. The CDR3 runs to 16 residues. CDR3 region: CASRSSGGSSYNEQFF. The CDR3 region has the DNA TGTGCCAGCAGAAGTAGCGGGGGAAGCTCCTACAATGAGCAGTTCTTC.

Notes on this clonotype: Possible read error: a much larger clone is one base away. CDR3 amino acids: CASSDPPRRANTEASF. The CDR3 DNA reads as TGTGCCAGCAGTGACCCCCCCAGGAGAGCGAACACTGAAGCTTCCTTT. This sequence joins TRBV6-1 and TRBJ1-1; D gene unclear. Germline CDR1 reads MNHNS; CDR2 reads SASEGT. The CDR3 has 16 residues.

This clonotype was observed many times. V usage is TRBV5-5 and J usage is TRBJ2-1; D call uncertain. Germline CDR1 reads SGHKS; CDR2 reads YYEKEE (reference sequence). This CDR3 comprises 12 residues. V was pared by 3 bases and J by 12 bases, with 13 bases between. The CDR3 protein is CASSSQPRGQFF. The CDR3 DNA sequence: TGTGCCAGCAGCTCCCAGCCCCGAGGGCAGTTCTTC.

This clonotype was seen many times. The chain couples TRBV12-3 or TRBV12-4 to TRBJ1-2, with TRBD1 matching 9 bases. V was clipped by 6 bases and J by 4 bases; unmatched bases: 3. There are 13 residues in the CDR3. The CDR3 region is CASRPTGGYGYTF. The DNA of the CDR3 is TGTGCCAGCAGGCCGACAGGGGGCTATGGCTACACCTTC.

The CDR3 coding sequence is TGCGCCAGCAGCTTTGAGCGGGCGGAGACAGATACGCAGTATTTT. Residues: CASSFERAETDTQYF. The chain has TRBV5-1 and TRBJ2-3, with TRBD2 as a possible D gene (6 bases). The V and J ends lost 2 bases and 3 bases respectively, with 13 bases between them. In germline, CDR1 is SGHRS, CDR2 YFSETQ. The CDR3 sequence is 15 residues long. Based on the CDR3 plus reference TRBV5-1 and TRBJ2-3, the full variable domain is KAGVTQTPRYLIKTRGQQVTLSCSPISGHRSVSWYQQTPGQGLQFLFEYFSETQRNKGNFPGRFSGRQFSNSRSEMNVSTLELGDSALYLCASSFERAETDTQYFGPGTRLTVL.

In this sample, this clonotype turned up many times. This chain links TRBV28 with TRBJ2-3, with a weak D call TRBD1 (6 bases). CDR1 MDHEN and CDR2 SYDVKM come from the germline V gene. CDR3 length: 14 amino acids. Trimming cost V 6 bases and J 6 bases, with 16 bases left between them. This CDR3 reads CASSPGQLRDTQYF. The CDR3 region has the DNA TGTGCCAGCAGCCCCGGACAGCTGAGGGATACGCAGTATTTT.

The sample holds many counts of this clonotype. J is TRBJ2-1 and V is TRBV30; 12 bases are a match to TRBD2. Germline CDR1 and CDR2: GTSNPN and SVGIG (reference sequence). Trimming removed 4 bases from V and 10 bases from J; junction bases left unmatched: 14. This CDR3 has 16 residues. As DNA, the CDR3 is TGTGCCTGGACACCCGAGGCTAGCGGGAGGGGCGGAGAGCAGTTCTTC. Translating it yields CAWTPEASGRGGEQFF.